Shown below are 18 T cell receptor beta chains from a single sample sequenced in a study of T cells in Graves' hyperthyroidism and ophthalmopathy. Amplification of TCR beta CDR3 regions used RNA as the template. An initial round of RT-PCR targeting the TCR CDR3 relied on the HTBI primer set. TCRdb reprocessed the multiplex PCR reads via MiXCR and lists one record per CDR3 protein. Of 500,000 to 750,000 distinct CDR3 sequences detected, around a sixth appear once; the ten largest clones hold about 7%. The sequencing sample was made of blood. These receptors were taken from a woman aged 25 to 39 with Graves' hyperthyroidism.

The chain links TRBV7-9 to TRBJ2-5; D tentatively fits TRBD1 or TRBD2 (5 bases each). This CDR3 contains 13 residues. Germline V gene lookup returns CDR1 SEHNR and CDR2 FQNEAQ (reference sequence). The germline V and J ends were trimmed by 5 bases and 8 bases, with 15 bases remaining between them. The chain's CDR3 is CASSTNEGTTQYF. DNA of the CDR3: TGTGCCAGCAGCACCAATGAGGGGACCACCCAGTACTTC.

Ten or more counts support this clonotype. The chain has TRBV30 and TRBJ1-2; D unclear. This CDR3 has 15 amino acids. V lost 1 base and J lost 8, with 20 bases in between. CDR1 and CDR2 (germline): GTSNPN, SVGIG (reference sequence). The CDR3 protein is CAWSETGTLSRGYTF. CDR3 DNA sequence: TGTGCCTGGAGTGAAACTGGTACATTGAGTAGGGGCTACACCTTC.

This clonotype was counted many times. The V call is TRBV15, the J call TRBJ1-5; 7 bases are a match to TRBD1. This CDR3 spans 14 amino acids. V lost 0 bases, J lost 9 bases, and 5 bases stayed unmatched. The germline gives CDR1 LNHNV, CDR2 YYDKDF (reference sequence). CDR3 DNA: TGTGCCACCAGCAGAGACGGGACAGACCGGCCCCAGCATTTT. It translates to CATSRDGTDRPQHF.

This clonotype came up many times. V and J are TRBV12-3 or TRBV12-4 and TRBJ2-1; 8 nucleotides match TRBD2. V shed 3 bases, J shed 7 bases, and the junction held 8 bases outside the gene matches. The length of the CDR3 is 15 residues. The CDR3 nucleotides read TGTGCCAGCAGTTTTGGAAGCGGGAGAAGGAATGAGCAGTTCTTC. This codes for CASSFGSGRRNEQFF.

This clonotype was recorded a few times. The CDR3 here is CATSDTRTSGSSIRWRSSTDTQYF. The CDR3 bases are TGTGCCACCAGTGATACGAGGACTAGCGGGAGTTCAATTCGGTGGCGGAGTTCCACAGATACGCAGTATTTT. V and J are TRBV24-1 and TRBJ2-3; 13 bases map to TRBD2. Germline CDR1 and CDR2: KGHDR and SFDVKD. After removal of 3 bases from V and 2 bases from J, the junction contained 25 bases not matched to a gene. The CDR3 has 24 amino acids.

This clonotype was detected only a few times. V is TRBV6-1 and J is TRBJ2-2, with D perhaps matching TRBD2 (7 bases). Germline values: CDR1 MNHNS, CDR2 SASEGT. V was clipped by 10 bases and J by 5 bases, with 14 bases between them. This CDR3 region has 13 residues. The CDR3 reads CATYRGATGELFF. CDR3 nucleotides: TGTGCCACTTACCGGGGGGCGACCGGGGAGCTGTTTTTT.

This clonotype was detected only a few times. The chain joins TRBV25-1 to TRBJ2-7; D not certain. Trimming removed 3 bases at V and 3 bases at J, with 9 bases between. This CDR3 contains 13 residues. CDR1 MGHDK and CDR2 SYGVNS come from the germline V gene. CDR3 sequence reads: CASSDPGYYEQYF. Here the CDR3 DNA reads TGTGCCAGCAGTGATCCAGGTTACTACGAGCAGTACTTC.

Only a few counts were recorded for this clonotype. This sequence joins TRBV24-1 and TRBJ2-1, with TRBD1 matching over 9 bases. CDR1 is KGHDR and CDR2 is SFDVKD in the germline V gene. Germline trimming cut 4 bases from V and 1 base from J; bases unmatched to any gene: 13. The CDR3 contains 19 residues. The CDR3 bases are TGTGCCACCAGTGACTCCGGACAGGGGAAGGTTTCTTCCTACAATGAGCAGTTCTTC. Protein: CATSDSGQGKVSSYNEQFF.

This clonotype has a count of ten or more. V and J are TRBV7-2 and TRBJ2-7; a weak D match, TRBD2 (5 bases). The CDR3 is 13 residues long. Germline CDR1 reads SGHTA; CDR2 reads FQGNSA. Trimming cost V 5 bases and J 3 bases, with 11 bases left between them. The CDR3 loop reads CASSPLGGYEQYF. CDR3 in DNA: TGTGCCAGCAGCCCCCTCGGAGGCTACGAGCAGTACTTC. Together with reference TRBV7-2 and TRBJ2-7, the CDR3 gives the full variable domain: GAGVSQSPSNKVTEKGKDVELRCDPISGHTALYWYRQSLGQGLEFLIYFQGNSAPDKSGLPSDRFSAERTGGSVSTLTIQRTQQEDSAVYLCASSPLGGYEQYFGPGTRLTVT.

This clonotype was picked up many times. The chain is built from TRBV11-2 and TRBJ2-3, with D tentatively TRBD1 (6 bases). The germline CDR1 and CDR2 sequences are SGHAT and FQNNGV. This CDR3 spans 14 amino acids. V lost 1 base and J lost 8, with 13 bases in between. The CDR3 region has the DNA TGTGCCAGCAGCTTAGTAGGGGGAGTGAGTACGCAGTATTTT. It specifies CASSLVGGVSTQYF.

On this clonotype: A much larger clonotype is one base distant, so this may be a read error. CDR3 nucleotide sequence: TGTGCCAGCACGGAACAGACCTACGAGCAGTACTTC. It codes for CASTEQTYEQYF. The rearrangement joins TRBV6-1 to TRBJ2-7; D remains ambiguous. Trimming pared 7 bases from V and 2 bases from J, leaving 9 bases between. CDR3 length: 12 amino acids. From germline, CDR1 is MNHNS and CDR2 SASEGT.

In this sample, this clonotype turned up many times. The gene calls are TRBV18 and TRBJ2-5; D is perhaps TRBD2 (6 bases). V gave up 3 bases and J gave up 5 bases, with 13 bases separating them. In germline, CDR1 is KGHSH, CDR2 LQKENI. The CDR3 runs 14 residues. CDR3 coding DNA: TGTGCCAGCTCACCCATCAGCGGGTGGGAGACCCAGTACTTC. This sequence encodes CASSPISGWETQYF.

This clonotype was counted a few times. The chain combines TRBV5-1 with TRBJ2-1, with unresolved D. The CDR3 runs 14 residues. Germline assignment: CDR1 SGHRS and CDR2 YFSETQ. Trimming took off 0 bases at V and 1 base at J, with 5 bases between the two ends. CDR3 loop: CASSLDWSYNEQFF. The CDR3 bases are TGCGCCAGCAGCTTGGACTGGTCCTACAATGAGCAGTTCTTC.

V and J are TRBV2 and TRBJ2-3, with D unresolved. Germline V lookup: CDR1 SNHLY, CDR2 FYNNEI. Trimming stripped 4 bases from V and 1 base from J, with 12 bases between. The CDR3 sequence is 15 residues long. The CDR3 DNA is TGTGCCAGCAGTGGGCTAGGATTTGGCACAGATACGCAGTATTTT. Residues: CASSGLGFGTDTQYF.

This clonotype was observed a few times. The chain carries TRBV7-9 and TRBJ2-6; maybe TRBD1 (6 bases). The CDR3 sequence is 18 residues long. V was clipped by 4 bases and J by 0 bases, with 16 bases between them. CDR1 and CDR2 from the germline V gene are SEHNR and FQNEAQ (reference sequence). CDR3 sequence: CASSYSRGSLSGANVLTF. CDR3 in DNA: TGTGCCAGCAGCTATAGCAGGGGATCACTCTCTGGGGCCAACGTCCTGACTTTC.

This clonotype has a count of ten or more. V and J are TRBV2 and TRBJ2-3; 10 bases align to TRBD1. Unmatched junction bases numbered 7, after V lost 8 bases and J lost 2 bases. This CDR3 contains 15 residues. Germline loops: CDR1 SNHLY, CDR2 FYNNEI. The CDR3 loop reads CASLPGQGFTDTQYF. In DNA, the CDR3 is TGTGCCAGCTTGCCGGGACAGGGGTTCACAGATACGCAGTATTTT.

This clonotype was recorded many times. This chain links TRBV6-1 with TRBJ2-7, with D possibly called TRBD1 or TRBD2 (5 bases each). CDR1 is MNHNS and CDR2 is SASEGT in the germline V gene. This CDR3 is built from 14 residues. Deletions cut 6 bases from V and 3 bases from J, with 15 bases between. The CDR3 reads CASREWGRYYEQYF. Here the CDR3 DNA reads TGTGCCAGCAGAGAATGGGGACGCTACTACGAGCAGTACTTC.

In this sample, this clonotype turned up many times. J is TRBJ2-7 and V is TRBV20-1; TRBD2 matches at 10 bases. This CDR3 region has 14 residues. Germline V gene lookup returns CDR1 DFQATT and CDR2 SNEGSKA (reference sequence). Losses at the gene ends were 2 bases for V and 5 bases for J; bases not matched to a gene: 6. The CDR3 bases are TGCAGTGCTAGACAAGCGGGAGGGCCCCACGAGCAGTACTTC. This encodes CSARQAGGPHEQYF.